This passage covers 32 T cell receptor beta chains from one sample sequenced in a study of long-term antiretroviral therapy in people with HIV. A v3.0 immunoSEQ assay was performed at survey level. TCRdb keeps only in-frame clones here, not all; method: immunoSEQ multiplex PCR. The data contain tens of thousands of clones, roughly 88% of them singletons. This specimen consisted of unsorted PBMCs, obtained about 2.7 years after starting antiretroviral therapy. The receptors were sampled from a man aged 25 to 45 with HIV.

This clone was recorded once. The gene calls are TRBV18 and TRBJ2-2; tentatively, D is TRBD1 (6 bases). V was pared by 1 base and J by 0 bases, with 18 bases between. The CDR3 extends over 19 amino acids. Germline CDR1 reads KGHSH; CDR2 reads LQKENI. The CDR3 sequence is CASSPRGFQGLTNTGELFF. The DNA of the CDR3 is TGTGCCAGCTCACCACGAGGATTTCAGGGGTTAACGAACACCGGGGAGCTGTTTTTT. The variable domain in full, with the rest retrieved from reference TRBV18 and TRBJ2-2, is NAGVMQNPRHLVRRRGQEARLRCSPMKGHSHVYWYRQLPEEGLKFMVYLQKENIIDESGMPKERFSAEFPKEGPSILRIQQVVRGDSAAYFCASSPRGFQGLTNTGELFFGEGSRLTVL.

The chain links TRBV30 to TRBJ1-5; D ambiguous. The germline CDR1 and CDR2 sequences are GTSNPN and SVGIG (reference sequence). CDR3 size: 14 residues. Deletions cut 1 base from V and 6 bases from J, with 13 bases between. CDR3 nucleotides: TGTGCCTGGAGTGAGTGGGTTGACGGTCAGCCCCAGCATTTT. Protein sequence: CAWSEWVDGQPQHF. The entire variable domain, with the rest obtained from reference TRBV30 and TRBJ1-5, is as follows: SQTIHQWPATLVQPVGSPLSLECTVEGTSNPNLYWYRQAAGRGLQLLFYSVGIGQISSEVPQNLSASRPQDRQFILSSKKLLLSDSGFYLCAWSEWVDGQPQHFGDGTRLSIL.

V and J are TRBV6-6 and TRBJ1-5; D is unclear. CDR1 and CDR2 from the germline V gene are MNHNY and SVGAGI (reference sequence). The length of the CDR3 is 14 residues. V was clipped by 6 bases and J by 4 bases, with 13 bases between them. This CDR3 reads CASSPGPSNQPQHF. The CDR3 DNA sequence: TGTGCCAGCAGCCCTGGGCCATCTAATCAGCCCCAGCATTTT.

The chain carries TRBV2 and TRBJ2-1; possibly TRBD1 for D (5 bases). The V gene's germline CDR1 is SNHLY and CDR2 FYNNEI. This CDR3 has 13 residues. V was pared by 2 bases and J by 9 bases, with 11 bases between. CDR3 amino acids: CASSELGRGEQFF. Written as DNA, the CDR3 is TGTGCCAGCAGTGAATTGGGGCGAGGTGAGCAGTTCTTC.

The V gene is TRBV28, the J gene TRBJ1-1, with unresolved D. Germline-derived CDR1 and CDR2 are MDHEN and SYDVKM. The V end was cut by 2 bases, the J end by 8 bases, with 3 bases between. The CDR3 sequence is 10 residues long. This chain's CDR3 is CASSLGEAFF. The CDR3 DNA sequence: TGTGCCAGCAGTTTAGGGGAAGCTTTCTTT.

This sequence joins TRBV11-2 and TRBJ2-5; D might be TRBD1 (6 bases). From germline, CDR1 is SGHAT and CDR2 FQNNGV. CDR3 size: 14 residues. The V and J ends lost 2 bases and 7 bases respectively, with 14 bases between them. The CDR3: CASSLTGQGPTQYF. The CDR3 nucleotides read TGTGCCAGCAGCTTAACGGGGCAGGGGCCGACCCAGTACTTC.

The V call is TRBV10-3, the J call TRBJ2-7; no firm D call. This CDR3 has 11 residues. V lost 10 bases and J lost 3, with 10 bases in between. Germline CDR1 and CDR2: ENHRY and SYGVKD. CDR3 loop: CATRMSYEQYF. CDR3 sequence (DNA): TGTGCCACAAGGATGAGCTACGAGCAGTACTTC.

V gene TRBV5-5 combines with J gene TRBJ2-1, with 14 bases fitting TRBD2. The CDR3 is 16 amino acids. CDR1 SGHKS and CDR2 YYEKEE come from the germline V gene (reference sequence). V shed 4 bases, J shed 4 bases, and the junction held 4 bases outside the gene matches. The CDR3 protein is CASSRGLAGGYNEQFF. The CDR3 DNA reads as TGTGCCAGCAGCCGCGGACTAGCGGGAGGATACAATGAGCAGTTCTTC.

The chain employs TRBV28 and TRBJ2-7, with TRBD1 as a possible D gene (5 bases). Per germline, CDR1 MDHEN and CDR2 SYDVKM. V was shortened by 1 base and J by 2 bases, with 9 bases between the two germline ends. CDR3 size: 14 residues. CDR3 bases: TGTGCCAGCAGTTTATTTACAGGAACCTACGAGCAGTACTTC. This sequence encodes CASSLFTGTYEQYF.

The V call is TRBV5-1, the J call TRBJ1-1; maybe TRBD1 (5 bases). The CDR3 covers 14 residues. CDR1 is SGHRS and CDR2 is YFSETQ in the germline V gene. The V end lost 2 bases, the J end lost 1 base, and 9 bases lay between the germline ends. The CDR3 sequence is CASSFKGQNTEAFF. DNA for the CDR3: TGCGCCAGCAGCTTCAAGGGGCAGAACACTGAAGCTTTCTTT. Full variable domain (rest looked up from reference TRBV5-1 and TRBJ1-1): KAGVTQTPRYLIKTRGQQVTLSCSPISGHRSVSWYQQTPGQGLQFLFEYFSETQRNKGNFPGRFSGRQFSNSRSEMNVSTLELGDSALYLCASSFKGQNTEAFFGQGTRLTVV.

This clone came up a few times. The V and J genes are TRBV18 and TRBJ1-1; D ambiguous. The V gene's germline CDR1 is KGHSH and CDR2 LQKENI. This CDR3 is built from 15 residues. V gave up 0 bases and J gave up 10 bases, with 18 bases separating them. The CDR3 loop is CASSPPHSPGKGAFF. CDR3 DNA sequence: TGTGCCAGCTCACCACCACACAGCCCTGGGAAGGGAGCTTTCTTT.

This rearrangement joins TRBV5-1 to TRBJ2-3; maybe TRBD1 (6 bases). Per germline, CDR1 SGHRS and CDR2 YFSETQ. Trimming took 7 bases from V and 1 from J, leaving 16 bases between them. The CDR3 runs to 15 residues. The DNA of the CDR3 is TGCGCCAGCCGATACAGGGTTTACGGCACAGATACGCAGTATTTT. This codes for CASRYRVYGTDTQYF.

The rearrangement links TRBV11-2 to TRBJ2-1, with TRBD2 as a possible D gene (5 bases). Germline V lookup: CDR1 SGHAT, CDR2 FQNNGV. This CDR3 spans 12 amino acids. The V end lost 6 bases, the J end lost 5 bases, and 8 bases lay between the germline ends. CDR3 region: CASREVNNEQFF. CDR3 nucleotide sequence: TGTGCCAGCAGGGAGGTCAACAATGAGCAGTTCTTC.

The CDR3 reads CASSPGRRVQETQYF. Written as DNA, the CDR3 is TGTGCCAGCAGCCCCGGGAGAAGGGTACAAGAGACCCAGTACTTC. V usage is TRBV5-6 and J usage is TRBJ2-5; D may be TRBD2 (6 bases). The germline V gene encodes CDR1 SGHDT and CDR2 YYEEEE. The CDR3 totals 15 residues. The V end lost 4 bases, the J end lost 2 bases, and 15 bases lay between the germline ends.

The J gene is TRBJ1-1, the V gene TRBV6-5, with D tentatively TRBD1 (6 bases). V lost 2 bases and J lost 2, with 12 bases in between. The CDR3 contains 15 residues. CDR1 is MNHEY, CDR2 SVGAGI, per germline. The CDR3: CASSYAHRVNTEAFF. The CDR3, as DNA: TGTGCCAGCAGTTACGCGCACAGGGTAAACACTGAAGCTTTCTTT.

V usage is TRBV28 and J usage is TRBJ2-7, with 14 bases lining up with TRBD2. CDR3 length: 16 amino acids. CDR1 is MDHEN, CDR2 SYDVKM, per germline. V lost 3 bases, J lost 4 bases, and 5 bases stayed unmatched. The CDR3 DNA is TGTGCCAGCAGTTTCCTGAGGACTAGCGGGAGGTACGAGCAGTACTTC. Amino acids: CASSFLRTSGRYEQYF.

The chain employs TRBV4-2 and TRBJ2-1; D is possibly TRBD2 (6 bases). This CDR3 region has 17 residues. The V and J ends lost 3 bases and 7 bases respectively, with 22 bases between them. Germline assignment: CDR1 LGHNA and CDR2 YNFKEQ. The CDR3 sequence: CASSQSGTDRRRNEQFF. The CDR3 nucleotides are TGTGCCAGCAGCCAGTCTGGGACTGATAGGCGAAGGAATGAGCAGTTCTTC.

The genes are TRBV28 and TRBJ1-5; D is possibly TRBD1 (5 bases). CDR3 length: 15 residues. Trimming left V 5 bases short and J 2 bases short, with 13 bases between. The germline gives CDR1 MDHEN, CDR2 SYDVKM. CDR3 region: CASSDQGIGNQPQHF. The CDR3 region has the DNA TGTGCCAGCAGTGATCAGGGTATCGGCAATCAGCCCCAGCATTTT. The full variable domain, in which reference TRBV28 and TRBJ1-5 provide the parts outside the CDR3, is DVKVTQSSRYLVKRTGEKVFLECVQDMDHENMFWYRQDPGLGLRLIYFSYDVKMKEKGDIPEGYSVSREKKERFSLILESASTNQTSMYLCASSDQGIGNQPQHFGDGTRLSIL.

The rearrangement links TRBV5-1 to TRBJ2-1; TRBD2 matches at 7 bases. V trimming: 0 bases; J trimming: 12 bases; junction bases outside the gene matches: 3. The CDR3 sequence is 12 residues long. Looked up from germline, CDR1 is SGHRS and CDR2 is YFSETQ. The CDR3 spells CASSLARERQFF. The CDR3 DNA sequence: TGCGCCAGCAGCTTGGCGCGGGAGCGGCAGTTCTTC.

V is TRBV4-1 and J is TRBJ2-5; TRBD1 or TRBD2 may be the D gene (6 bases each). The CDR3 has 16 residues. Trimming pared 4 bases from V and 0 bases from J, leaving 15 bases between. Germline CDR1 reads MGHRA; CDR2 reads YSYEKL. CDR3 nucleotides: TGCGCCAGCAGCCTCGGTGGAGGGGGTAACCAAGAGACCCAGTACTTC. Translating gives CASSLGGGGNQETQYF.

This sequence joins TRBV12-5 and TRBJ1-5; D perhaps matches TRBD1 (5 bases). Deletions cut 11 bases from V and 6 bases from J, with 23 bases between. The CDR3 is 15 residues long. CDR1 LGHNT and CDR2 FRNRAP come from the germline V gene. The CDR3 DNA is TGTGCTTTGGGCAGGCCCTTGGGGCAAGTTCAGCCCCAGCATTTT. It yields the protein CALGRPLGQVQPQHF.

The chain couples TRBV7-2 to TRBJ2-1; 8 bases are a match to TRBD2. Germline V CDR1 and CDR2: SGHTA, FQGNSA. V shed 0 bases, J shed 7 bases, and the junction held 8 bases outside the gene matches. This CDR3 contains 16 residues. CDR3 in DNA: TGTGCCAGCAGCTTAGCGTCGGCGGGAGGAAAGAATGAGCAGTTCTTC. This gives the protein CASSLASAGGKNEQFF.

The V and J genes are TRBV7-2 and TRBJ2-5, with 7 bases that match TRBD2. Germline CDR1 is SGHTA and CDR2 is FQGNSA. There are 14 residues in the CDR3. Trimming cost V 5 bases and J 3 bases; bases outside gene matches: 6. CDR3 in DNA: TGTGCCAGCAGCCCCGGGGGGATTGAAGAGACCCAGTACTTC. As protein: CASSPGGIEETQYF.

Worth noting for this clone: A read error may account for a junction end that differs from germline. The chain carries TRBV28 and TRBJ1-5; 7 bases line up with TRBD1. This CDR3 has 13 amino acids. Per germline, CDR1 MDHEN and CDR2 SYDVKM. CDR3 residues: CASRGGGPDQTIF. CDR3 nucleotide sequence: TGTGCCAGCAGGGGAGGGGGCCCCGATCAGACCATCTTT.

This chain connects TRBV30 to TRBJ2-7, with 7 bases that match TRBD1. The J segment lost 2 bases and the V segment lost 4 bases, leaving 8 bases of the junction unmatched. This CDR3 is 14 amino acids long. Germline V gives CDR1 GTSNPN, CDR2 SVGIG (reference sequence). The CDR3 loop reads CAWTTTGWPYEQYF. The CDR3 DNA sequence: TGTGCCTGGACTACGACAGGGTGGCCCTACGAGCAGTACTTC.

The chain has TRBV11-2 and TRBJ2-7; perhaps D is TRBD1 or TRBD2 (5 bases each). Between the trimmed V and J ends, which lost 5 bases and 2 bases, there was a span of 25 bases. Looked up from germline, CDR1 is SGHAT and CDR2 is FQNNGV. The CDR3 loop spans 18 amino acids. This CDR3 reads CASSHPWYRRVSTYEQYF. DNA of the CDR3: TGTGCCAGCAGCCACCCGTGGTACAGGCGGGTTAGTACCTACGAGCAGTACTTC.

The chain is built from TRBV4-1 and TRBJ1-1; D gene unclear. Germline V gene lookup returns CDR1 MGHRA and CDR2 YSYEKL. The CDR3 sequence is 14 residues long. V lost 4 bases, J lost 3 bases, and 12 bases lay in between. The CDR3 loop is CASSLIREDTEAFF. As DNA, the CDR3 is TGCGCCAGCAGCCTAATTCGGGAGGACACTGAAGCTTTCTTT.

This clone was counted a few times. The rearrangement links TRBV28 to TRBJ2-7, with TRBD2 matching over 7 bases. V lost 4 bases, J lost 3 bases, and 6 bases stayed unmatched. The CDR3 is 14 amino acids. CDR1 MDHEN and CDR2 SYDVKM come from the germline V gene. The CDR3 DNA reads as TGTGCCAGCAGTTCAAGCGGGACCCGCTACGAGCAGTACTTC. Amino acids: CASSSSGTRYEQYF.

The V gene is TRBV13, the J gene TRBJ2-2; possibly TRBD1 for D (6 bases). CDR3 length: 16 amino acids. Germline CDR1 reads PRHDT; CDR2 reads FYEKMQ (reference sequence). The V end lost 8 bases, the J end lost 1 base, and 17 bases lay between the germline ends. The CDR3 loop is CASRNTGMENTGELFF. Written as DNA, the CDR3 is TGTGCCAGCCGTAACACAGGGATGGAGAACACCGGGGAGCTGTTTTTT.

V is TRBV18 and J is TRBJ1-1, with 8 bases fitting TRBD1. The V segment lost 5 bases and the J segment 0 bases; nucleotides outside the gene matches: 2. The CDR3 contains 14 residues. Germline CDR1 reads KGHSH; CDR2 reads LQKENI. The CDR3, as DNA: TGTGCCAGCTCATTACAGGGGGTGAACACTGAAGCTTTCTTT. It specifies CASSLQGVNTEAFF.

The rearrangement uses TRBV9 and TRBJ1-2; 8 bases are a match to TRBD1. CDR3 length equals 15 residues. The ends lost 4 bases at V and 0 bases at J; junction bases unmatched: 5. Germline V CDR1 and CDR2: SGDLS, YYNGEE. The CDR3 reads CASSFGQGPNYGYTF. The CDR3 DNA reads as TGTGCCAGCAGCTTTGGACAGGGACCTAACTATGGCTACACCTTC.

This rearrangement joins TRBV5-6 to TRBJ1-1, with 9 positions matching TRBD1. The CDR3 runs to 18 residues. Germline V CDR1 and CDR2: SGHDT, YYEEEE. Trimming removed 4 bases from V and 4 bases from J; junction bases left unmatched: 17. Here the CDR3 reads CASSQRTGVLGFLTEAFF. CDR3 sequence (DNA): TGTGCCAGCAGCCAAAGGACAGGGGTCCTCGGTTTTCTCACTGAAGCTTTCTTT.